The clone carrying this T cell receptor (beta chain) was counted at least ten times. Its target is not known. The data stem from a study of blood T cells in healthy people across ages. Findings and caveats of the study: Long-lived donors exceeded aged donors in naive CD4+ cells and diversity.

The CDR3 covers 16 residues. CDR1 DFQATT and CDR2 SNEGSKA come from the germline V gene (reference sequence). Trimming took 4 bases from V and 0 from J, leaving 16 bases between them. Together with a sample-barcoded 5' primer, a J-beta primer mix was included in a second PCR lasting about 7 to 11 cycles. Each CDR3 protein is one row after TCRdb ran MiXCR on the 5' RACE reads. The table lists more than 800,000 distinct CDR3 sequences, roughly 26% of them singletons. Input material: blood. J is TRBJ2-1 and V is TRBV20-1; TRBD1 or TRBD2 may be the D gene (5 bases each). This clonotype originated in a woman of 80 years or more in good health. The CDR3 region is CSAIALDRVSYNEQFF. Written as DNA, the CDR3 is TGCAGTGCTATCGCACTAGACAGAGTCTCCTACAATGAGCAGTTCTTC.